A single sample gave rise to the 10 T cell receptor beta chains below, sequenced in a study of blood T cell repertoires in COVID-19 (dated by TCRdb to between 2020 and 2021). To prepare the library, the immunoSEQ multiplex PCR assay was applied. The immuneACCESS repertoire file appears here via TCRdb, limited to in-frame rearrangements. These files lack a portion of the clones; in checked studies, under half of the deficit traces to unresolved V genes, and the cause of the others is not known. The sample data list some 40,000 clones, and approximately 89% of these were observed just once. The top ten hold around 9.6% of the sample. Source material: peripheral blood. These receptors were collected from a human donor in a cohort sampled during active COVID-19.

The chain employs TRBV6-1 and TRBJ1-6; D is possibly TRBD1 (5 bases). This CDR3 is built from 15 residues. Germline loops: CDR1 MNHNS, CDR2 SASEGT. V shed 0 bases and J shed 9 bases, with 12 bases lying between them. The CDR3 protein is CASSEADRWGSPLHF. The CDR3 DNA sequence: TGTGCCAGCAGTGAAGCAGACAGATGGGGTTCACCCCTCCACTTT.

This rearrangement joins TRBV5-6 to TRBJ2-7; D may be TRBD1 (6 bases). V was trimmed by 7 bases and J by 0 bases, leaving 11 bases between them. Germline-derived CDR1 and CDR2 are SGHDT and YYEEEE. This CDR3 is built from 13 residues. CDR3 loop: CASRDRNSYEQYF. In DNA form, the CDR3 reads TGTGCCAGCCGTGACAGGAACTCCTACGAGCAGTACTTC.

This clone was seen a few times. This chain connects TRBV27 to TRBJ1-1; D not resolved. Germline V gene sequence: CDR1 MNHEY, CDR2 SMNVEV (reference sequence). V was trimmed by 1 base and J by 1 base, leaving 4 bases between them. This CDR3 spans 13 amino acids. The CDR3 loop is CASSLFGNTEAFF. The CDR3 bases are TGTGCCAGCAGTTTATTCGGGAACACTGAAGCTTTCTTT.

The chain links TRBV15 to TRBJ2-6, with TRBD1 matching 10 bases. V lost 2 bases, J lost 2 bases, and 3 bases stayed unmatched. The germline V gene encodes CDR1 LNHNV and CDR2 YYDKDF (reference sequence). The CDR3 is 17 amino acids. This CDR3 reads CATSRLTGGTGANVLTF. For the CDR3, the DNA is TGTGCCACCAGCAGACTGACAGGGGGCACTGGGGCCAACGTCCTGACTTTC.

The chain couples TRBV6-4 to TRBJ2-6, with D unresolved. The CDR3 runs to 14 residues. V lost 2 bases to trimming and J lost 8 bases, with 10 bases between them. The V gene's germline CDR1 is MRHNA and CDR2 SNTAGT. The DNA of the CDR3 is TGTGCCAGCAGTGACCAAGCTTTCTCCAACGTCCTGACTTTC. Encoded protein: CASSDQAFSNVLTF.

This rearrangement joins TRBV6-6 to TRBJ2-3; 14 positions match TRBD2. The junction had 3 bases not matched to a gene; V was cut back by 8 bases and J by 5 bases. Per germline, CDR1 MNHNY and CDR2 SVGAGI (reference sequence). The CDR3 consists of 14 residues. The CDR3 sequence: CASRTSGGLDTQYF. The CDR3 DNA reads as TGTGCCAGCCGGACTAGCGGGGGGCTAGATACGCAGTATTTT.

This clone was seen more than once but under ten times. Here the CDR3 reads CASSRSGESGNTIYF. CDR3 nucleotides: TGTGCCAGCAGCCGTAGCGGGGAGTCTGGAAACACCATATATTTT. The chain carries TRBV9 and TRBJ1-3, with D unresolved. Deletions cut 4 bases from V and 1 base from J, with 12 bases between. Germline V gene lookup returns CDR1 SGDLS and CDR2 YYNGEE. The CDR3 runs to 15 residues.

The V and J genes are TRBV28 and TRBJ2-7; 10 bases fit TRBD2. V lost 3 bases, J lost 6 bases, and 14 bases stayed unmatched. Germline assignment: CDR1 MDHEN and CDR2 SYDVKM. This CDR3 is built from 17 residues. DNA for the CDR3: TGTGCCAGCAGTTTTTTCTCCCCGAGCGGGAGGGCCGGCGAGCAGTACTTC. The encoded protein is CASSFFSPSGRAGEQYF.

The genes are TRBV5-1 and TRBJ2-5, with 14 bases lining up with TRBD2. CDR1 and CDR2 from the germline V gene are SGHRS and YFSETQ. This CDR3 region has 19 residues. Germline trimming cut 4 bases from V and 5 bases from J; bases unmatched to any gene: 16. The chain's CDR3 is CASSLGAGLAGGKSETQYF. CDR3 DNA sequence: TGCGCCAGCAGCCTGGGGGCCGGACTAGCGGGGGGTAAATCGGAGACCCAGTACTTC. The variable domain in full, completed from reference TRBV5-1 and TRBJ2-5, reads KAGVTQTPRYLIKTRGQQVTLSCSPISGHRSVSWYQQTPGQGLQFLFEYFSETQRNKGNFPGRFSGRQFSNSRSEMNVSTLELGDSALYLCASSLGAGLAGGKSETQYFGPGTRLLVL.

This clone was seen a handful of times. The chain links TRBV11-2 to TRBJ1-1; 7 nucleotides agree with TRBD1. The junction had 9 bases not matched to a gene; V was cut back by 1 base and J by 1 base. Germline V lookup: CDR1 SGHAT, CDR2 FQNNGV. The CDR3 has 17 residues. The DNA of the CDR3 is TGTGCCAGCAGCTTAGCAGGGACAGCCCGGAGGAACACTGAAGCTTTCTTT. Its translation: CASSLAGTARRNTEAFF.